The TCR beta chain under discussion was sequenced for a study of T cells in Graves' hyperthyroidism and ophthalmopathy. Remarks on this clonotype: Its antigen is undetermined.

Regions amplified from RNA transcripts were the TCR beta CDR3 regions. Carried out on the TCR CDR3, a first-round RT-PCR used the HTBI primer set. TCRdb processed the multiplex PCR reads anew with MiXCR; each CDR3 protein has one entry. The sample contains approximately 500,000 distinct CDR3 sequences, 35% to 55% of which appear only once. V lost 2 bases and J 7 bases, leaving 12 bases between the germline ends. Per germline, CDR1 SGDLS and CDR2 YYNGEE. This CDR3 comprises 13 residues. It was considered stable Graves' hyperthyroidism when ophthalmopathy did not progress within 18 months. Study-wide points: In blood, most of the thyroid clonotypes expanded above 0.001 were also present.

This chain links TRBV9 with TRBJ1-1; D remains ambiguous. Sequences were obtained from peripheral blood or thyroid tissue (not recorded which). The sequence derives from a woman under 30 with Graves' hyperthyroidism. The CDR3 spells CASSVRPDGEAFF. The CDR3 nucleotides read TGTGCCAGCAGCGTCAGACCGGACGGTGAAGCTTTCTTT.